The text below deals with one T cell receptor beta chain. The data stem from a study of CD8 T cells in Susac syndrome. The authors reverse transcribed roughly 0.5 to 1 ug RNA with random hexamers. TCRdb recomputed calls from the immunoSEQ multiplex PCR reads with MiXCR, one row per CDR3 protein. The data hold 90,000 to 110,000 distinct CDR3 sequences, with about 96% observed a single time. This CDR3 region has 12 residues. Trimming removed 7 bases from V and 4 bases from J; junction bases left unmatched: 5. Per germline, CDR1 SQVTM and CDR2 ANQGSEA. The rearrangement joins TRBV29-1 to TRBJ2-5; 8 bases are shared with TRBD1. Source material: CD4+ T cells from PBMCs. The TCR sequence derives from a human donor in good health. The DNA for the CDR3 is TGCAGCGCCGCGACAGGGGCAGAGACCCAGTACTTC. This sequence encodes CSAATGAETQYF.